The source of this T cell receptor (beta chain) is a study of beta chain features in type 1 diabetes. General study points: A moderate, significant TCRB CDR3 shortening appeared in type 1 diabetes across four CD4+ subsets.

Expressed TCRB transcripts were sequenced because the entire RNA isolate underwent reverse transcription. Profiling relied on immunoSEQ multiplex PCR, and the TCRdb table lists in-frame clones only, not all of them. This table holds around 180,000 clones, almost 8% found once. The germline V gene encodes CDR1 GTSNPN and CDR2 SVGIG (reference sequence). V lost 4 bases and J lost 7, with 17 bases in between. The CDR3 has 14 residues. Turning to this clone: Its antigen is unidentified.

The origin of this receptor is a man younger than 35 with type 1 diabetes. The gene calls are TRBV30 and TRBJ2-4; a weak D match, TRBD2 (5 bases). The sample consisted of central memory CD4+ T cells from blood. For the CDR3, the DNA is TGTGCCTGGAACCCCCGGGGTAGTAAGAACATTCAGTACTTC. Protein sequence: CAWNPRGSKNIQYF.